This TCR beta chain is drawn from a study of shared clonotypes between healthy human individuals. Here immunoSEQ multiplex PCR was the method, and the copy in TCRdb shows in-frame clones only, minus some. Of around 690,000 clones in the sample, less than 95% were seen once. Trimming shortened V by 2 bases and J by 3 bases, and 12 bases separated the two germline ends. Germline loops: CDR1 MDHEN, CDR2 SYDVKM. The CDR3 is 15 amino acids. The chain joins TRBV28 to TRBJ2-3; weak D call: TRBD2 (5 bases). This TCR was recovered from a man in his late teens or twenties in good health. Some clones in this sample may be carry-over from other donors' samples. Source material: memory CD8+ T cells from PBMCs. Stated subset: CD45RO+ cells pooled with CCR7-negative TemRA cells. The CDR3 DNA reads as TGTGCCAGCAGTTTACCGCGGGCCTTTACAGATACGCAGTATTTT. The encoded protein is CASSLPRAFTDTQYF.